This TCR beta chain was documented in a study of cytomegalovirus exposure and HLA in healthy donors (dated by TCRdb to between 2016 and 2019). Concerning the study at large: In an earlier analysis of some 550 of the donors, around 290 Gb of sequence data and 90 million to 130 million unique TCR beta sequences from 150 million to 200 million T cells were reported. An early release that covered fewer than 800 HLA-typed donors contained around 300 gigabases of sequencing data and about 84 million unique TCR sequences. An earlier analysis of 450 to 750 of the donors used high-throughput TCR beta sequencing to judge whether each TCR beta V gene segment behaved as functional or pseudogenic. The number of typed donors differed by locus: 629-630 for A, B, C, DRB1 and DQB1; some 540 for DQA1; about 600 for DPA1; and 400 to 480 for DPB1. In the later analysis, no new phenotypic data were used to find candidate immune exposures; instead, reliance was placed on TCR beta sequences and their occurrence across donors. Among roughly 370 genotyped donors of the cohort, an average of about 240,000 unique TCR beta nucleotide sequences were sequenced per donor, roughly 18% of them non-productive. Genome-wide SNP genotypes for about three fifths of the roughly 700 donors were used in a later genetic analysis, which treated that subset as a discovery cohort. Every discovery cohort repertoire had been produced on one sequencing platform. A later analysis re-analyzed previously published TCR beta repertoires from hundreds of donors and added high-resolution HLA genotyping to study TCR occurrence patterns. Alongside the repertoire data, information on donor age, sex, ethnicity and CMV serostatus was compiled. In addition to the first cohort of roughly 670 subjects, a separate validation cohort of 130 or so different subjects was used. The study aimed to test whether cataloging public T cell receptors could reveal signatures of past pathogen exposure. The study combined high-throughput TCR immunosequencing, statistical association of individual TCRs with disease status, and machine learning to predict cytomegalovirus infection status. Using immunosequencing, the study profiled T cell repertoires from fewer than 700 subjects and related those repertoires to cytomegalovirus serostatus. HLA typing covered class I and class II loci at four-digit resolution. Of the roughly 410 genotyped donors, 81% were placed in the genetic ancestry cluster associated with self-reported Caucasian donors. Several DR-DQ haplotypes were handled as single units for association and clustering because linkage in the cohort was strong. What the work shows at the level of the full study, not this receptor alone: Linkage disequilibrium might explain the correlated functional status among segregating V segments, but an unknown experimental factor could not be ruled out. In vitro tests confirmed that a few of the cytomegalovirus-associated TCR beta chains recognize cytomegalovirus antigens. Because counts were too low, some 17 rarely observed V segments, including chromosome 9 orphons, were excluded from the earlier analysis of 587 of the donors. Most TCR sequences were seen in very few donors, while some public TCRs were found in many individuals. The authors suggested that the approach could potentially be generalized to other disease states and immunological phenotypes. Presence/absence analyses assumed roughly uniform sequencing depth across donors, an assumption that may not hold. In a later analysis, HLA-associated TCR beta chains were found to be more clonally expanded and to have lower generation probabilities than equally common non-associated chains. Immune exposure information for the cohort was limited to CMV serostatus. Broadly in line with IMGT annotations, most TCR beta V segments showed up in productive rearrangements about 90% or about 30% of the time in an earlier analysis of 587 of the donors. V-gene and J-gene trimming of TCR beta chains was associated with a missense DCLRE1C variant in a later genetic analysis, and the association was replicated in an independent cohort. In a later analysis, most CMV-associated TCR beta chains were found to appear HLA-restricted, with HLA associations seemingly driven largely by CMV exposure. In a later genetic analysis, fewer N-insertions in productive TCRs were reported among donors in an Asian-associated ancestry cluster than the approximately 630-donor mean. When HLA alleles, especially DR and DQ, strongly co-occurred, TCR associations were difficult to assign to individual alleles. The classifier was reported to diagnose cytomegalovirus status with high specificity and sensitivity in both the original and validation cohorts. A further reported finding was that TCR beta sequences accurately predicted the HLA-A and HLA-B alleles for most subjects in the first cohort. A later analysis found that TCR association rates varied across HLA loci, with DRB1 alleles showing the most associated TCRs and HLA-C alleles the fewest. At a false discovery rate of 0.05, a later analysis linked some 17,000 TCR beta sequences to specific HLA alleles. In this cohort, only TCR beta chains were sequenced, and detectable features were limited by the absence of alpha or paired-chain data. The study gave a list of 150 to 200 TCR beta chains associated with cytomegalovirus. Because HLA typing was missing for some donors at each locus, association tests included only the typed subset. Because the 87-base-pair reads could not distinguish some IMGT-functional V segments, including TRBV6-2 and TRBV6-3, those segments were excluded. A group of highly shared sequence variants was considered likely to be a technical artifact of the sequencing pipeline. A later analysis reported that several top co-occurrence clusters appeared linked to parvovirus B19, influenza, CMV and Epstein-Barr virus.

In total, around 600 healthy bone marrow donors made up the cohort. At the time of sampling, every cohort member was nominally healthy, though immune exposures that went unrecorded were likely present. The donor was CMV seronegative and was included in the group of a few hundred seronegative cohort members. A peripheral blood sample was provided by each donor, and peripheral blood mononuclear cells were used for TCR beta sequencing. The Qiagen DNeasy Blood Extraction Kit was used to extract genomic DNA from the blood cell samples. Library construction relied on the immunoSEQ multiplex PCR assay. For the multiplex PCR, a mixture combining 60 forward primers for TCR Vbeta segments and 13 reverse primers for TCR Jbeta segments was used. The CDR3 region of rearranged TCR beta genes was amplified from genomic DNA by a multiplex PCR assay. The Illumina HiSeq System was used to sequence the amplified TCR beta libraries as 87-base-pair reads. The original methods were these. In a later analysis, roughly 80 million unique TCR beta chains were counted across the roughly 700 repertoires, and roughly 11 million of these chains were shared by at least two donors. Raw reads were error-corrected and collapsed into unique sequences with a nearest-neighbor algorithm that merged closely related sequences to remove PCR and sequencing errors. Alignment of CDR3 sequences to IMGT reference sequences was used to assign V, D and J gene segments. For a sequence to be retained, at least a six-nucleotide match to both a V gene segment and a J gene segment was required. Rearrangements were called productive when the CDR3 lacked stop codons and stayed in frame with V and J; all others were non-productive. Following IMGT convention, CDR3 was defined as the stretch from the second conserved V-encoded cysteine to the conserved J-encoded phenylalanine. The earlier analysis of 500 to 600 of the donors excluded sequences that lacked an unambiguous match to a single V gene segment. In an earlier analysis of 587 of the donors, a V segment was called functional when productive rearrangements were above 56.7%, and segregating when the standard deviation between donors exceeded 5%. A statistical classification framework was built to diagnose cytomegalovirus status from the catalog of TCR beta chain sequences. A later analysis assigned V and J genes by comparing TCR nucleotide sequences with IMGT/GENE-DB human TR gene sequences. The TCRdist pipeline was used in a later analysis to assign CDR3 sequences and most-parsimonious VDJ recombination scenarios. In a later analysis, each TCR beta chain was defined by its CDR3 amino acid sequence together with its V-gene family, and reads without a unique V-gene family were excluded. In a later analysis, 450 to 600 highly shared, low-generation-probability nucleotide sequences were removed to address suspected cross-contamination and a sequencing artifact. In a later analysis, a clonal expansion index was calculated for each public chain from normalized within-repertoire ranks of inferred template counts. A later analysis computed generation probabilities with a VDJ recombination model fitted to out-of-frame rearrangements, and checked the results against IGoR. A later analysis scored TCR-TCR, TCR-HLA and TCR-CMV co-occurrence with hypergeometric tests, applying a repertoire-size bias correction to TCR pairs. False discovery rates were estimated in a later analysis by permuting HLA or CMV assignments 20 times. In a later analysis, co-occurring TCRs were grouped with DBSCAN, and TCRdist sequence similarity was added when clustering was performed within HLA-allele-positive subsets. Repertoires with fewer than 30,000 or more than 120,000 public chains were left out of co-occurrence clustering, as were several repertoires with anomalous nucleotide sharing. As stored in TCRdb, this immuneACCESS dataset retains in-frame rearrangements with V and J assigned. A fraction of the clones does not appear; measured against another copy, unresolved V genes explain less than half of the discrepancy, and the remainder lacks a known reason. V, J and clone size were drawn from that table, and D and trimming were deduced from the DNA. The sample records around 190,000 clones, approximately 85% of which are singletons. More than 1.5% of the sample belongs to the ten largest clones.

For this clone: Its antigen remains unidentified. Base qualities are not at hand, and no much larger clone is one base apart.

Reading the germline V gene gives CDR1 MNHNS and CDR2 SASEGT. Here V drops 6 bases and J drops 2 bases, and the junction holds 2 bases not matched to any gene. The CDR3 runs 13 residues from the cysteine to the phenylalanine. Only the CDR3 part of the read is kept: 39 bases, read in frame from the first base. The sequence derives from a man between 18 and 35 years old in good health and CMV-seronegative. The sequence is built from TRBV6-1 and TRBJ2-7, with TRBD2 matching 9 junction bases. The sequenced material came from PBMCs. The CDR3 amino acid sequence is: CASRASGTYEQYF. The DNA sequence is TGTGCCAGCAGGGCTAGCGGGACCTACGAGCAGTACTTC.